What follows are 17 T cell receptor beta chains derived from one specimen sequenced in a study of CD8 T cells in ankylosing spondylitis. General study findings and limits: A TCR beta motif of 8 or 9 highly homologous variants appeared characteristic of ankylosing spondylitis blood.

No antigens are known for them. TCRdb processed the 5' RACE reads anew with MiXCR; each CDR3 protein has one entry. The table has more than 400,000 distinct CDR3 sequences, roughly 5.2% seen once; the top ten hold 3% to 4%. Sequenced: blood, either unsorted or a sorted T cell fraction (not recorded which). These receptors were obtained from a male donor with ankylosing spondylitis.

This clonotype was found many times. V usage is TRBV5-6 and J usage is TRBJ2-2, with 8 nucleotides matching TRBD1. The junction had 3 bases not matched to a gene; V was cut back by 4 bases and J by 4 bases. The CDR3 has 14 residues. CDR1 is SGHDT, CDR2 YYEEEE, per germline. CDR3 amino acids: CASSPGTGTGELFF. CDR3 DNA: TGTGCCAGCAGCCCGGGGACAGGCACCGGGGAGCTGTTTTTT.

This clonotype has ten or more counts. In DNA, the CDR3 is TGTGCCAGCAGCGCAGCGGGGCCCGAGCAGTACTTC. Translation gives CASSAAGPEQYF. The V call is TRBV7-9, the J call TRBJ2-7; 7 bases are shared with TRBD2. The germline V gene encodes CDR1 SEHNR and CDR2 FQNEAQ (reference sequence). The CDR3 runs to 12 residues. V shed 5 bases and J 6 bases; nucleotides not matched to a gene: 4. Combining the CDR3 with reference TRBV7-9 and TRBJ2-7 gives the whole variable domain DTGVSQNPRHKITKRGQNVTFRCDPISEHNRLYWYRQTLGQGPEFLTYFQNEAQLEKSRLLSDRFSAERPKGSFSTLEIQRTEQGDSAMYLCASSAAGPEQYFGPGTRLTVT.

This clonotype was counted at least ten times. V and J are TRBV7-2 and TRBJ2-4; TRBD1 is a possible D gene (5 bases). The CDR3 totals 15 residues. The germline V gene encodes CDR1 SGHTA and CDR2 FQGNSA. V lost 2 bases and J lost 8, with 16 bases in between. Here the CDR3 reads CASSLISQGDHIQYF. In nucleotides, the CDR3 is TGTGCCAGCAGCTTAATATCGCAGGGCGACCACATTCAGTACTTC.

This clonotype has at least ten counts. This sequence joins TRBV6-2 or TRBV6-3 and TRBJ2-7; D unclear. CDR1 is MNHEY, CDR2 SVGEGT, per germline. The CDR3 length is 12 residues. V lost 6 bases, J lost 3 bases, and 9 bases lay in between. CDR3 DNA sequence: TGTGCCAGCAGCCCCCCAGTCTACGAGCAGTACTTC. It codes for CASSPPVYEQYF.

This clonotype was seen at least ten times. This chain links TRBV12-3 or TRBV12-4 with TRBJ2-2; 7 nucleotides line up with TRBD1. J was trimmed by 7 bases and V by 6 bases; bases with no gene match: 8. The CDR3 is 14 amino acids. The CDR3 DNA follows: TGTGCCAGCAGACGACAGGGCCAGGGCGGGGAGCTGTTTTTT. It is translated as CASRRQGQGGELFF.

This clonotype was found a few times. The chain has TRBV18 and TRBJ1-2, with D unresolved. CDR3 size: 14 residues. V was clipped by 6 bases and J by 3 bases, with 14 bases between them. Germline V gene lookup returns CDR1 KGHSH and CDR2 LQKENI. DNA for the CDR3: TGTGCCAGCTCTCCTTCCAACGATTACTATGGCTACACCTTC. Protein product: CASSPSNDYYGYTF.

At least ten counts were recorded for this clonotype. The chain combines TRBV20-1 with TRBJ2-5; TRBD2 might be the D (6 bases). Between the trimmed V and J ends, which lost 2 bases and 2 bases, there was a span of 12 bases. Germline V gene sequence: CDR1 DFQATT, CDR2 SNEGSKA (reference sequence). This CDR3 has 14 amino acids. The CDR3, as DNA: TGCAGTGCTAGACGCGGGACGGAGCAAGAGACCCAGTACTTC. It encodes CSARRGTEQETQYF.

The rearrangement uses TRBV5-1 and TRBJ2-5; D gene unclear. There are 14 residues in the CDR3. Germline CDR1 and CDR2: SGHRS and YFSETQ. V was pared by 4 bases and J by 3 bases, with 13 bases between. CDR3 sequence: CASSGGWGEETQYF. The CDR3 DNA reads as TGCGCCAGCAGCGGCGGATGGGGTGAAGAGACCCAGTACTTC.

In its sample, this clonotype was seen a few times. The V and J genes are TRBV4-1 and TRBJ1-6, with D uncertain. The CDR3 is 17 residues long. Trimming took 0 bases from V and 9 from J, leaving 18 bases between them. The germline gives CDR1 MGHRA, CDR2 YSYEKL. CDR3 loop: CASSQDGAMGWGSPLHF. For the CDR3, the DNA is TGCGCCAGCAGCCAAGACGGCGCCATGGGGTGGGGTTCACCCCTCCACTTT.

This clonotype was seen at least ten times. The gene calls are TRBV15 and TRBJ2-3; tentative D call: TRBD1 (5 bases). Per germline, CDR1 LNHNV and CDR2 YYDKDF (reference sequence). This CDR3 has 13 residues. V shed 1 base and J shed 9 bases, with 11 bases lying between them. The CDR3 is CATSRARARTQYF. The CDR3 region has the DNA TGTGCCACCAGCAGAGCCAGGGCAAGAACGCAGTATTTT.

The chain carries TRBV19 and TRBJ1-2; D unresolved. The V gene lost 5 bases and the J gene lost 1 base, with 11 bases spanning the gap. CDR3 length: 14 residues. Germline V CDR1 and CDR2: LNHDA, SQIVND (reference sequence). In DNA, the CDR3 is TGTGCCAGTAGTCGAGCAAGGGTTAACTATGGCTACACCTTC. It is translated as CASSRARVNYGYTF.

This clonotype was detected many times. The chain uses TRBV7-2 and TRBJ1-5; D is perhaps TRBD1 (5 bases). Germline V gene data show CDR1 as SGHTA and CDR2 as FQGNSA. This CDR3 spans 15 amino acids. V was pared by 3 bases and J by 7 bases, with 16 bases between. Here the CDR3 DNA reads TGTGCCAGCAGCTTCGAGGGGACCGTAGCACAGCCCCAGCATTTT. Amino acid sequence: CASSFEGTVAQPQHF.

The CDR3: CSAIGLSSYNEQFF. CDR3 sequence (DNA): TGCAGTGCCATCGGCCTGAGCTCCTACAATGAGCAGTTCTTC. V and J are TRBV20-1 and TRBJ2-1; D not certain. The germline V gene has CDR1 DFQATT and CDR2 SNEGSKA (reference sequence). The germline V and J ends were trimmed by 6 bases and 0 bases, with 12 bases remaining between them. The CDR3 totals 14 residues.

This clonotype was observed many times. CDR3: CSATLVPLGNEQFF. DNA of the CDR3: TGCAGTGCTACTCTGGTTCCCCTAGGCAATGAGCAGTTCTTC. The gene calls are TRBV20-1 and TRBJ2-1, with unresolved D. This CDR3 contains 14 residues. V gave up 4 bases and J gave up 6 bases, with 16 bases separating them. Germline values: CDR1 DFQATT, CDR2 SNEGSKA (reference sequence).

This clonotype was seen ten or more times. This chain uses TRBV28 with TRBJ2-1, with D tentatively TRBD2 (6 bases). CDR1 is MDHEN, CDR2 SYDVKM, per germline. The V and J ends lost 7 bases and 4 bases respectively, with 14 bases between them. This CDR3 spans 14 amino acids. CDR3 DNA: TGTGCCAGCAACTCCGGGACTTCTTACAATGAGCAGTTCTTC. It codes for CASNSGTSYNEQFF. Drawing the rest from reference TRBV28 and TRBJ2-1, the complete variable domain is DVKVTQSSRYLVKRTGEKVFLECVQDMDHENMFWYRQDPGLGLRLIYFSYDVKMKEKGDIPEGYSVSREKKERFSLILESASTNQTSMYLCASNSGTSYNEQFFGPGTRLTVL.

The table lists this clonotype with many counts. The V gene is TRBV28, the J gene TRBJ1-5; D gene ambiguous. Trimming removed 3 bases from V and 7 bases from J, with 13 bases in between. The CDR3 spans 14 residues. CDR1 is MDHEN and CDR2 is SYDVKM in the germline V gene. Here the CDR3 DNA reads TGTGCCAGCAGTTTTTTTCTTCGGTACCAGCCCCAGCATTTT. Translated: CASSFFLRYQPQHF. The full variable domain, in which reference TRBV28 and TRBJ1-5 provide the parts outside the CDR3, is DVKVTQSSRYLVKRTGEKVFLECVQDMDHENMFWYRQDPGLGLRLIYFSYDVKMKEKGDIPEGYSVSREKKERFSLILESASTNQTSMYLCASSFFLRYQPQHFGDGTRLSIL.

This clonotype showed up just a few times. Here the CDR3 DNA reads TGTGCCAGCAGCCTGCGGCAGACGCTAAGCTCCTACGAGCAGTACTTC. This encodes CASSLRQTLSSYEQYF. The rearrangement joins TRBV7-2 to TRBJ2-7; no clear D gene. This CDR3 has 16 amino acids. From germline, CDR1 is SGHTA and CDR2 FQGNSA. V was cut by 5 bases and J by 0 bases, with 17 bases left in between. The full variable domain, rest sourced from reference TRBV7-2 and TRBJ2-7, is GAGVSQSPSNKVTEKGKDVELRCDPISGHTALYWYRQSLGQGLEFLIYFQGNSAPDKSGLPSDRFSAERTGGSVSTLTIQRTQQEDSAVYLCASSLRQTLSSYEQYFGPGTRLTVT.